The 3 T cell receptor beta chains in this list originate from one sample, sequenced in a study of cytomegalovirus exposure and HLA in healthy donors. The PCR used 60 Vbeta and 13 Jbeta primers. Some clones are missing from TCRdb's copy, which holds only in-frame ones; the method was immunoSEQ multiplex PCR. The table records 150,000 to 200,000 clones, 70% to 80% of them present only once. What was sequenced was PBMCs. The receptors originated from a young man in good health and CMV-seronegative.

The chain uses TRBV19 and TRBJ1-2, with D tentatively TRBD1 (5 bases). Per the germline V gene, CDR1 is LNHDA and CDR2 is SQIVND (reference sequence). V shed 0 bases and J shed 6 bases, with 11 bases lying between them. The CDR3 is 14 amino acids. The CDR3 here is CASSIDLRAHGYTF. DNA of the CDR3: TGTGCCAGTAGTATAGATCTCAGGGCCCATGGCTACACCTTC.

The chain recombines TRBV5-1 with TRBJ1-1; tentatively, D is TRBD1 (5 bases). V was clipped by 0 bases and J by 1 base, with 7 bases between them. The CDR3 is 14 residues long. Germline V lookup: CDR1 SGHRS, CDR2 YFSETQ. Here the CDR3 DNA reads TGCGCCAGCAGCTTGGCGGGGGGGAACACTGAAGCTTTCTTT. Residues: CASSLAGGNTEAFF. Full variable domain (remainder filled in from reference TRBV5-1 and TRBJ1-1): KAGVTQTPRYLIKTRGQQVTLSCSPISGHRSVSWYQQTPGQGLQFLFEYFSETQRNKGNFPGRFSGRQFSNSRSEMNVSTLELGDSALYLCASSLAGGNTEAFFGQGTRLTVV.

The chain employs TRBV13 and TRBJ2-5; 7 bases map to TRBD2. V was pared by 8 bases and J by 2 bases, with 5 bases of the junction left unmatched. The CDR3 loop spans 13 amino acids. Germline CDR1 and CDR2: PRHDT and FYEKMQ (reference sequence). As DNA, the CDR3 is TGTGCCAGCGCAACGGGAGGACAAGAGACCCAGTACTTC. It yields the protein CASATGGQETQYF.